Sequencing of this TCR beta chain was carried out in a study of T cell repertoires in cytomegalovirus infection. Study-wide context: HLA-B-restricted CMV epitopes that are well studied were used alongside recently identified HLA-C-restricted ones. Public TCR beta signatures provided an indication of both CMV infection and a matching HLA type.

General study results and limits: The study found HLA-C-restricted CMV-specific TCR beta clonotypes dominating the ex vivo response. Carriers of CMV plus the relevant HLA were identified by cumulative public TCR beta family frequency.

V shed 10 bases and J shed 7 bases, with 17 bases lying between them. The CDR3 consists of 13 residues. In germline, CDR1 is MNHNS, CDR2 SASEGT. This clonotype was seen ten or more times. Its target is not known. TCRdb fed the reads into MiXCR, producing one record per CDR3 protein. The table records about 900,000 distinct CDR3 sequences, around 32% of them present only once. The source of this sequence is a human donor in good health (CMV status not recorded). Some clones in this sample may be carry-over from other donors' samples. The chain recombines TRBV6-1 with TRBJ2-1; the D call may be TRBD1 or TRBD2 (5 bases each). The sample consisted of cultured CD8+ T cells from PBMCs, taken from culture after CMV antigen stimulation. Here the CDR3 DNA reads TGTGCCACCCCGGCAACATGGGGGAATGAGCAGTTCTTC. It translates to CATPATWGNEQFF.